This T cell receptor beta chain emerged from a study of blood T cell repertoires in COVID-19. Per the study methods: By means of reference gene primer amplification, nucleated cell counts were estimated. Data came from immunoSEQ multiplex PCR; TCRdb stores just in-frame clones and leaves some out. V and J calls and clone size follow that table, whereas D and trimming were derived from the DNA. The sample records approximately 97,000 clones, around 90% being singletons. The CDR3 runs 16 residues. Germline lookup yields CDR1 MNHEY and CDR2 SVGEGT. V lost 5 bases to trimming and J lost 1 base, with 15 bases between them.

This rearrangement joins TRBV6-2 or TRBV6-3 to TRBJ2-1; weak D call: TRBD1 (5 bases). Specimen: peripheral blood. This sequence originates from a woman in her 50s with COVID-19, enrolled during active disease. CDR3 sequence (DNA): TGTGCCAGCAGTACTAAAAAGGGGCTGTCCTACAATGAGCAGTTCTTC. Amino acid sequence: CASSTKKGLSYNEQFF.